Included here is one TCR beta chain sequence, with context. This clonotype was recorded at least ten times. The antigen this receptor binds is unknown. It has no much larger one-base neighbor in the sample; base qualities were not kept. The cysteine opens and the phenylalanine closes a CDR3 of 12 amino acids. Here the CDR3 DNA is all that survives: 36 bases in frame from base 1. CDR1 and CDR2 are drawn from the germline V gene: SGHVS, FNYEAQ. V is clipped by 2 bases and J by 5 bases, and the sequence between their germline boundaries is 6 bases long. The data were taken from a study of T cells in Graves' hyperthyroidism and ophthalmopathy (dated by TCRdb to between 2018 and 2021). Turning to the overall study: Peripheral blood samples were taken at the time of initial diagnosis, prior to any treatment. TCR V-J signatures able to tell the groups apart were searched for in a discovery cohort of some 100 patients, of whom around 43 had Graves' ophthalmopathy and about 60 had stable Graves' hyperthyroidism. An independent validation cohort of under 20 hyperthyroidism patients and approximately 15 patients who later progressed to ophthalmopathy tested prospective prediction of ophthalmopathy. The 100 or so discovery patients were randomly split 7:3 into training and test sets. In addition, the study compared T-cell repertoires in thyroid tissue and in blood from five to seven Graves' hyperthyroidism patients. After sampling, hyperthyroidism patients received methimazole starting at 30 mg daily, and ophthalmopathy patients received high-dose intravenous methylprednisolone. The paper describes TCR Vbeta CDR3 sequencing of about 140 peripheral blood samples, made up of some 40 ophthalmopathy patients, 70 to 75 hyperthyroidism patients and roughly 17 progressor patients. The paper as a whole reports these results and caveats: During validation, the model predicted progression to ophthalmopathy a median of approximately 7 months ahead of onset, with just under 71% sensitivity and under 85% specificity. Most expanded thyroid clonotypes (frequency above 0.001) were also detected in blood, suggesting blood repertoires may reflect thyroid immune responses. A model built on a 13 V-J signature distinguished ophthalmopathy from stable hyperthyroidism, reaching around 90% sensitivity and under 84% specificity in cross-validation and 80%/75% in testing. No statistical method was used to set the sample size in advance, and investigators knew the group allocation.

Stable Graves' hyperthyroidism was defined as no progression to ophthalmopathy during 18 months of follow-up. Hyperthyroidism patients were newly diagnosed, with disease duration under 2 months, and aged 18 to 65 years. Exclusion was applied to patients with uncontrolled infections, other autoimmune diseases, pregnancy or lactation. Diagnoses were established on the basis of clinical symptoms, serum thyroxine and TRAb, thyroid ultrasound, and orbital computed tomography. Ficoll-Paque density gradient centrifugation was used to isolate PBMCs from around 9.1 ml of fresh peripheral blood. Total RNA was extracted with Trizol reagent, and quality was checked on an Agilent 2100 Bioanalyzer. The TCR beta CDR3 regions were amplified from RNA transcripts. The TCR CDR3 was subjected to a first round of RT-PCR using the HTBI primer set and the Qiagen OneStep RT-PCR kit. A second multiplex PCR round built the libraries, followed by size selection and purification. Libraries were sequenced paired-end with 100 bp reads on an Illumina HiSeq2000. Per the authors' processing: SOAPnuke was used to process the raw data, throwing out any read that contained adapters or uncalled bases, had a mean Phred below 15, or lacked an exact constant-primer or identifier match. High-quality paired reads were merged using COPE v1.2.5, and each unique nucleotide sequence was defined as a clonotype. Clonotypes were aligned to IMGT TRBV, TRBD and TRBJ reference segments using MiTCR v1.1. The analysis was restricted to V-J combinations with a frequency above 0.0001, which together covered just over 99% of the repertoires. The TCS score was defined as the ratio of F50 (clonal expansion) to E x V (chaos), calculated using BLOSUM62-based TCRdist between CDR3 peptides within each V-J. Welch's t-statistics and random forest reduced roughly 540 V-J features to about 12, which were used in a naive Bayes classifier (R e1071). TCRdb handled the public reads itself, with Q25 trimming in fastp and clone calling in MiXCR, and kept productive beta chains. Rows are unified per CDR3 protein, each entry keeping the most common DNA and genes. TCRdb, not the authors, supplied the V and J calls. The sample yields fewer than 800,000 distinct CDR3 sequences; about a sixth were counted once. Together, the top ten hold approximately 8.4% of the sample.

This clonotype was obtained from a man in his late teens or twenties with Graves' hyperthyroidism. Sample: blood. The rearrangement joined TRBV7-6 to TRBJ2-5, with the D gene uncertain. For the CDR3, the sequence is CASSLLAETQYF. In nucleotides, the sequence is TGTGCCAGCAGCTTACTGGCGGAGACCCAGTACTTC.